Below are 32 T cell receptor beta chains sequenced from a single sample in a study of early T cells in non-severe SARS-CoV-2 infection. TCRdb itself ran the 5' RACE reads through MiXCR, one entry per CDR3 protein. The sample holds about 83,000 distinct CDR3 sequences; over 9% are singletons and the top ten take under 8%. Sequenced: whole blood. Receptors were obtained from an adult who was a healthcare worker with PCR-confirmed SARS-CoV-2 infection or an uninfected control (not recorded which).

The chain carries TRBV6-5 and TRBJ1-2; 7 bases line up with TRBD1. This CDR3 region has 16 residues. J gave up 5 bases and V 6 bases, and 15 bases lay outside the gene matches. CDR1 MNHEY and CDR2 SVGAGI come from the germline V gene. CDR3 DNA sequence: TGTGCCAGCAGGCAACTACGGGACAGCGCACGTTATGGCTACACCTTC. Residues: CASRQLRDSARYGYTF.

The rearrangement links TRBV29-1 to TRBJ2-7; 8 bases map to TRBD1. CDR3 size: 13 residues. Germline trimming cut 5 bases from V and 3 bases from J; bases unmatched to any gene: 6. Germline assignment: CDR1 SQVTM and CDR2 ANQGSEA. CDR3 in amino acids: CSVQTGEVYEQYF. Here the CDR3 DNA reads TGCAGCGTTCAGACAGGGGAGGTCTACGAGCAGTACTTC.

The V gene is TRBV7-3, the J gene TRBJ2-3; no clear D gene. V dropped 5 bases and J dropped 5 bases, with 20 bases sitting between them. CDR3 length: 16 residues. The V gene's germline CDR1 is SGHTA and CDR2 FQGTGA. The CDR3 region is CASSLGGRHGLDTQYF. The CDR3 DNA reads as TGTGCCAGCAGCCTAGGTGGGCGACACGGGTTAGATACGCAGTATTTT.

This sequence joins TRBV6-2 or TRBV6-3 and TRBJ2-7, with D uncertain. V was trimmed by 5 bases and J by 1 base, leaving 12 bases between them. There are 14 residues in the CDR3. Germline V gene sequence: CDR1 MNHEY, CDR2 SVGEGT. The CDR3 DNA is TGTGCCAGCAGTGCTCCGGGCCAATCCTACGAGCAGTACTTC. It encodes CASSAPGQSYEQYF.

V is TRBV5-1 and J is TRBJ2-3; D may be TRBD1 (5 bases). Trimming shortened V by 0 bases and J by 10 bases, and 18 bases separated the two germline ends. Germline loops: CDR1 SGHRS, CDR2 YFSETQ. The CDR3 is made up of 15 amino acids. The CDR3 coding sequence is TGCGCCAGCAGCTTGGGACAGCCCCCCAGGGATCCGCAGTATTTT. Amino acid sequence: CASSLGQPPRDPQYF. Based on the CDR3 plus reference TRBV5-1 and TRBJ2-3, the full variable domain is KAGVTQTPRYLIKTRGQQVTLSCSPISGHRSVSWYQQTPGQGLQFLFEYFSETQRNKGNFPGRFSGRQFSNSRSEMNVSTLELGDSALYLCASSLGQPPRDPQYFGPGTRLTVL.

The rearrangement links TRBV6-1 to TRBJ2-1, with a weak D call TRBD1 (6 bases). The CDR3 runs to 13 residues. Germline values: CDR1 MNHNS, CDR2 SASEGT. The V and J ends lost 8 bases and 4 bases respectively, with 12 bases between them. CDR3 nucleotide sequence: TGTGCCAGCCGGGACACCGGTTACAATGAGCAGTTCTTC. Translation: CASRDTGYNEQFF.

V and J are TRBV5-1 and TRBJ2-1; 11 bases map to TRBD2. V was pared by 8 bases and J by 7 bases, with 8 bases of the junction left unmatched. CDR1 SGHRS and CDR2 YFSETQ come from the germline V gene. CDR3 length: 14 amino acids. The CDR3 spells CARVGLAGSNEQFF. CDR3 bases: TGCGCCAGGGTCGGACTAGCGGGCAGTAATGAGCAGTTCTTC.

This clonotype was seen ten or more times. The rearrangement links TRBV20-1 to TRBJ2-7; 8 bases agree with TRBD1. J lost 2 bases, V lost 0 bases, and 3 bases had no gene match. Germline CDR1 and CDR2: DFQATT and SNEGSKA (reference sequence). This CDR3 is 14 amino acids long. DNA for the CDR3: TGCAGTGCTAGAGACCACAGGGGGGCCTACGAGCAGTACTTC. Its translation is CSARDHRGAYEQYF.

Of note for this clonotype: One end of the junction does not line up with germline, which may come from a read error. This chain uses TRBV7-3 with TRBJ2-5; unclear D gene. Germline V gives CDR1 SGHTA, CDR2 FQGTGA. The CDR3 extends over 14 amino acids. CDR3 amino acids: CTSSPTMAQETQYF. In DNA form, the CDR3 reads TGTACCAGCAGCCCGACCATGGCTCAAGAGACCCAGTACTTC.

The gene calls are TRBV27 and TRBJ1-5; the match to TRBD1 covers 9 bases. This CDR3 contains 15 residues. Trimming cost V 2 bases and J 6 bases; bases outside gene matches: 5. The V gene's germline CDR1 is MNHEY and CDR2 SMNVEV (reference sequence). CDR3 residues: CASSLDRGSGQPQHF. In nucleotides, the CDR3 is TGTGCCAGCAGTTTAGACAGGGGGTCAGGTCAGCCCCAGCATTTT.

This clonotype has just a few counts. V is TRBV7-9 and J is TRBJ2-3; 8 nucleotides agree with TRBD2. CDR3 length equals 14 residues. With 4 bases clipped from V and 5 bases from J, the junction kept 5 bases outside the gene matches. Germline CDR1 reads SEHNR; CDR2 reads FQNEAQ (reference sequence). DNA of the CDR3: TGTGCCAGCAGCTCAGCGGGAGAGGGAGATACGCAGTATTTT. It codes for CASSSAGEGDTQYF.

The chain is built from TRBV5-1 and TRBJ1-1; D may be TRBD1 (6 bases). The CDR3 sequence is 15 residues long. V shed 5 bases and J shed 4 bases, with 18 bases lying between them. Germline lookup yields CDR1 SGHRS and CDR2 YFSETQ. CDR3 region: CASSLETGMSTEAFF. The CDR3 DNA is TGCGCCAGCAGTCTGGAAACAGGGATGAGCACTGAAGCTTTCTTT. The full variable domain, with the rest looked up from reference TRBV5-1 and TRBJ1-1, is KAGVTQTPRYLIKTRGQQVTLSCSPISGHRSVSWYQQTPGQGLQFLFEYFSETQRNKGNFPGRFSGRQFSNSRSEMNVSTLELGDSALYLCASSLETGMSTEAFFGQGTRLTVV.

This clonotype appeared many times. This chain joins TRBV12-3 or TRBV12-4 and TRBJ2-7, with 7 bases fitting TRBD2. V lost 5 bases, J lost 3 bases, and 10 bases stayed unmatched. The CDR3 totals 15 residues. In nucleotides, the CDR3 is TGTGCCAGCAGTAACCCGCGGGGGAAAGACTACGAGCAGTACTTC. It is translated as CASSNPRGKDYEQYF.

This clonotype was recorded many times. The V call is TRBV7-3, the J call TRBJ2-4; D may correspond to TRBD1 or TRBD2 (5 bases each). From germline, CDR1 is SGHTA and CDR2 FQGTGA. CDR3 length equals 11 residues. Trimming stripped 4 bases from V and 10 bases from J, with 8 bases between. CDR3 residues: CASSSGTIQYF. Written as DNA, the CDR3 is TGTGCCAGCAGCTCCGGGACGATTCAGTACTTC.

The chain employs TRBV10-2 and TRBJ1-5, with D hard to call. The length of the CDR3 is 14 residues. Trimming stripped 2 bases from V and 1 base from J, with 6 bases between. Germline V lookup: CDR1 WSHSY, CDR2 SAAADI. CDR3 sequence reads: CASSEGRSNQPQHF. DNA for the CDR3: TGCGCCAGCAGTGAGGGTAGGAGCAATCAGCCCCAGCATTTT.

V is TRBV11-2 and J is TRBJ2-5; 13 bases line up with TRBD2. The CDR3 runs to 17 residues. The germline gives CDR1 SGHAT, CDR2 FQNNGV. Trimming cost V 2 bases and J 5 bases; bases outside gene matches: 8. The CDR3 sequence: CASSLRGLAGTRETQYF. Written as DNA, the CDR3 is TGTGCCAGCAGCTTAAGGGGACTAGCGGGGACTCGCGAGACCCAGTACTTC.

A few counts support this clonotype. This sequence joins TRBV7-8 and TRBJ2-1, with D possibly TRBD2 on 6 matching bases. There are 16 residues in the CDR3. Deletions cut 7 bases from V and 0 bases from J, with 16 bases between. Germline CDR1 is SGHVS and CDR2 is FQNEAQ. The CDR3 region is CASTMPGLNSYNEQFF. The CDR3 DNA reads as TGTGCCAGCACCATGCCGGGACTTAACTCCTACAATGAGCAGTTCTTC.

The chain uses TRBV5-1 and TRBJ2-7; D is possibly TRBD2 (5 bases). The CDR3 extends over 12 amino acids. CDR1 is SGHRS, CDR2 YFSETQ, per germline. The V gene lost 2 bases and the J gene lost 5 bases, with 8 bases spanning the gap. DNA for the CDR3: TGCGCCAGCAGCTTTGTGGGAGACGAGCAGTACTTC. Its translation: CASSFVGDEQYF.

This clonotype was counted only a few times. This sequence joins TRBV12-2 and TRBJ2-3; the D call of TRBD2 is as the table states it, not checked on the DNA. TRBV12-2 is noted as a pseudogene. The CDR3 extends over 15 amino acids. CDR3 residues: CASRPRTGRADTQYF. The CDR3 nucleotides read TGTGCAAGTCGCCCCCGGACTGGCCGGGCAGATACGCAGTATTTT.

There are many counts of this clonotype. The V call is TRBV9, the J call TRBJ2-5; TRBD1 matches 9 bases. Germline CDR1 SGDLS, CDR2 YYNGEE. V shed 4 bases and J 2 bases; nucleotides not matched to a gene: 6. The CDR3 covers 15 residues. The CDR3 spells CASSPRGTGQETQYF. CDR3 in DNA: TGTGCCAGCAGCCCCAGAGGGACAGGGCAAGAGACCCAGTACTTC.

The V and J genes are TRBV11-2 and TRBJ2-3; no definite D call. The V gene's germline CDR1 is SGHAT and CDR2 FQNNGV. The CDR3 is 18 amino acids. With 0 bases removed from V and 2 bases from J, the gap between germline ends came to 18 bases. CDR3 sequence reads: CASSLDPGGMGSTDTQYF. The CDR3 coding sequence is TGTGCCAGCAGCTTAGATCCGGGCGGAATGGGCTCCACAGATACGCAGTATTTT.

This clonotype appeared a few times. CDR3 bases: TGTGCCAGCTCACCGGGACAGCGGAACACTGAAGCTTTCTTT. Protein: CASSPGQRNTEAFF. This chain joins TRBV18 and TRBJ1-1; 7 bases are shared with TRBD1. Trimming removed 3 bases from V and 1 base from J; junction bases left unmatched: 2. The CDR3 contains 14 residues. CDR1 KGHSH and CDR2 LQKENI come from the germline V gene.

The table lists this clonotype with many counts. The chain links TRBV27 to TRBJ1-2, with TRBD1 matching over 7 bases. The CDR3 has 16 amino acids. Per germline, CDR1 MNHEY and CDR2 SMNVEV (reference sequence). J lost 5 bases, V lost 6 bases, and 15 bases had no gene match. CDR3 nucleotides: TGTGCCAGCAGCCGACAGGGCGGTACTAAGAGATATGGCTACACCTTC. Translation: CASSRQGGTKRYGYTF.

The V and J genes are TRBV12-3 or TRBV12-4 and TRBJ1-2; 10 bases are a match to TRBD1. V dropped 6 bases and J dropped 4; count of bases not matched to a gene: 8. The CDR3 length is 15 residues. CDR3 amino acids: CASSPRQGAGYGYTF. The DNA of the CDR3 is TGTGCCAGCAGCCCTAGACAGGGGGCCGGCTATGGCTACACCTTC.

This clonotype was counted a few times. This sequence joins TRBV11-2 and TRBJ2-1; the match to TRBD1 covers 7 bases. The length of the CDR3 is 16 residues. The ends lost 1 base at V and 4 bases at J; junction bases unmatched: 7. The V gene's germline CDR1 is SGHAT and CDR2 FQNNGV. CDR3 in amino acids: CASSLGQGGPYNEQFF. The CDR3 DNA sequence: TGTGCCAGCAGCTTAGGACAGGGCGGCCCTTACAATGAGCAGTTCTTC.

The chain has TRBV10-3 and TRBJ2-5, with D tentatively TRBD1 (5 bases). The V end was cut by 1 base, the J end by 9 bases, with 15 bases between. The V gene's germline CDR1 is ENHRY and CDR2 SYGVKD. The CDR3 totals 14 residues. The CDR3 nucleotides read TGTGCCATCAGTGAGTTAGACAGTGGTGGGGCCCAGTACTTC. As protein: CAISELDSGGAQYF.

This clonotype has only a few counts. The chain uses TRBV20-1 and TRBJ1-2; 10 nucleotides match TRBD1. This CDR3 comprises 13 residues. Trimming at V came to 6 bases and at J to 3 bases, leaving 4 bases not matched to a gene. Germline V gene lookup returns CDR1 DFQATT and CDR2 SNEGSKA (reference sequence). CDR3 residues: CSARTGGDYGYTF. The CDR3 nucleotides are TGCAGTGCACGGACAGGGGGGGACTATGGCTACACCTTC.

This clonotype was counted many times. The rearrangement joins TRBV29-1 to TRBJ1-2, with D perhaps matching TRBD1 (5 bases). V was clipped by 6 bases and J by 10 bases, with 18 bases between them. Germline loops: CDR1 SQVTM, CDR2 ANQGSEA. The CDR3 sequence is 12 residues long. In nucleotides, the CDR3 is TGCAGCGTAGTAACAGGTCCCAAGGACTACACCTTC. Protein product: CSVVTGPKDYTF.

This clonotype was recorded many times. This sequence joins TRBV24-1 and TRBJ2-7; no firm D call. Germline CDR1 KGHDR, CDR2 SFDVKD. The V gene lost 3 bases and the J gene lost 5 bases, with 4 bases spanning the gap. The CDR3 loop spans 11 amino acids. The CDR3, as DNA: TGTGCCACCAGTGATGGGGACGAGCAGTACTTC. Translating gives CATSDGDEQYF.

This sequence joins TRBV27 and TRBJ2-1, with 9 positions matching TRBD1. The V gene's germline CDR1 is MNHEY and CDR2 SMNVEV (reference sequence). V shed 6 bases, J shed 5 bases, and the junction held 11 bases outside the gene matches. The CDR3 covers 16 residues. CDR3 protein: CASSPRVQGADNEQFF. The CDR3, as DNA: TGTGCCAGCAGCCCACGGGTACAGGGGGCGGACAATGAGCAGTTCTTC.

V is TRBV5-1 and J is TRBJ2-2, with D possibly TRBD1 on 5 matching bases. The CDR3 loop spans 15 amino acids. Germline-derived CDR1 and CDR2 are SGHRS and YFSETQ. Trimming removed 1 base at V and 0 bases at J, with 7 bases between. For the CDR3, the DNA is TGCGCCAGCAGCTTGAGGGGCGCGAACACCGGGGAGCTGTTTTTT. Protein: CASSLRGANTGELFF.

V and J are TRBV4-1 and TRBJ2-4; no firm D call. In germline, CDR1 is MGHRA, CDR2 YSYEKL. Between the trimmed V and J ends, which lost 4 bases and 0 bases, there was a span of 10 bases. The CDR3 totals 15 residues. CDR3 region: CASSPTVLAKNIQYF. The CDR3, as DNA: TGCGCCAGCAGCCCAACAGTACTAGCCAAAAACATTCAGTACTTC.